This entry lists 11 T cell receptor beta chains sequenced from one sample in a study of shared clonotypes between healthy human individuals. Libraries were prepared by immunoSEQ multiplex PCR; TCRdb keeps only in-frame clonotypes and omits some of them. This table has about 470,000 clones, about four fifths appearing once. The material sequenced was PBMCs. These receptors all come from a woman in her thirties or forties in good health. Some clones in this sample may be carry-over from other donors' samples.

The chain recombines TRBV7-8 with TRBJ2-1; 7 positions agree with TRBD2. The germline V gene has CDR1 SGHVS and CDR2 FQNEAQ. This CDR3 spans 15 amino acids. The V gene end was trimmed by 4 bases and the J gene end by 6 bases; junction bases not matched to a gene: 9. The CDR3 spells CASSSHLAVVNEQFF. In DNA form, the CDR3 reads TGTGCCAGCAGCTCACACCTAGCGGTGGTCAATGAGCAGTTCTTC.

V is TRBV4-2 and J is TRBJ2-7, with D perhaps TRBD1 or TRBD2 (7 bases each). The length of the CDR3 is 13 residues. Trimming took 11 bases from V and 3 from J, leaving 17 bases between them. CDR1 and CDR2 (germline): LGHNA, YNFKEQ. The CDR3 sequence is CAAGGRAFYEQYF. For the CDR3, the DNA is TGTGCCGCAGGGGGGAGGGCCTTCTACGAGCAGTACTTC.

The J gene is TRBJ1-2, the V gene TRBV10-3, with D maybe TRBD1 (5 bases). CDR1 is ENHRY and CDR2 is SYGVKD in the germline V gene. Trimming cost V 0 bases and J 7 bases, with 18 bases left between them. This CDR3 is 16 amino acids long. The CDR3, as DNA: TGTGCCATCAGTGAGTCTAAGACAGATGGGTCTTCTGGCTACACCTTC. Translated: CAISESKTDGSSGYTF.

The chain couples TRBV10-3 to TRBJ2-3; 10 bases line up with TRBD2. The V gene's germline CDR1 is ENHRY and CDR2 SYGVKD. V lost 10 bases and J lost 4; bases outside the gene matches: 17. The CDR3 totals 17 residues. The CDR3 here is CATYPGTSARWADTQYF. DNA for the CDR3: TGTGCCACCTACCCCGGGACTAGCGCACGATGGGCAGATACGCAGTATTTT.

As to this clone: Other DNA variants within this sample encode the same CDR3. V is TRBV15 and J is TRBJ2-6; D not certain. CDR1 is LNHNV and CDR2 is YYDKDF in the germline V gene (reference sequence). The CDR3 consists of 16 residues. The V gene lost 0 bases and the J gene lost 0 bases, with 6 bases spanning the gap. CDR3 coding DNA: TGTGCCACCAGCAGAGATCAAAGCTCTGGGGCCAACGTCCTGACTTTC. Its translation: CATSRDQSSGANVLTF.

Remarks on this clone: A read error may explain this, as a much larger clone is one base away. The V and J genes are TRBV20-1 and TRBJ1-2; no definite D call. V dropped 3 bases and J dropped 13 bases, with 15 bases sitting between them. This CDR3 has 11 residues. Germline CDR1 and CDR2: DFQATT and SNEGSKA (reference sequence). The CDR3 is CSASPGASSTF. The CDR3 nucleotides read TGCAGTGCTAGTCCGGGCGCCTCGAGCACCTTC.

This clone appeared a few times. CDR3 sequence: CASASGHAYNEQFF. As DNA, the CDR3 is TGTGCCAGCGCTAGCGGACACGCCTACAATGAGCAGTTCTTC. The rearrangement links TRBV5-4 to TRBJ2-1; 7 bases map to TRBD2. The junction had 6 bases not matched to a gene; V was cut back by 7 bases and J by 2 bases. The CDR3 contains 14 residues. Germline V lookup: CDR1 SGHNT, CDR2 YYREEE (reference sequence).

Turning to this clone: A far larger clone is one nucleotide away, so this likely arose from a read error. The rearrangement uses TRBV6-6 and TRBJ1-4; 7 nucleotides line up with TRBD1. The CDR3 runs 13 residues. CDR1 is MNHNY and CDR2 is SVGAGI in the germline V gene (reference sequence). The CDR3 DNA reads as TGTGCCAGCAGACAGGGGAATCGGGAAAAACTGTCTTTT. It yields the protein CASRQGNREKLSF.

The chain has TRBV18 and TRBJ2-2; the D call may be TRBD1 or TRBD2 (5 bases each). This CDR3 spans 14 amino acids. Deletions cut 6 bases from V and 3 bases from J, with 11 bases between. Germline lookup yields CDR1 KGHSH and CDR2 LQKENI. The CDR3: CASSQLGDTGELFF. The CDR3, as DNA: TGTGCCAGCTCTCAGCTGGGGGACACCGGGGAGCTGTTTTTT.

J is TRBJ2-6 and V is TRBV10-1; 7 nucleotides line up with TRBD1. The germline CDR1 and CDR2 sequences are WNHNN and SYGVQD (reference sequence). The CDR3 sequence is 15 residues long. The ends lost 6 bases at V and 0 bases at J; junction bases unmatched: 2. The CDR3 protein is CASSGDSSGANVLTF. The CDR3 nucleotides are TGCGCCAGCAGCGGGGACAGCTCTGGGGCCAACGTCCTGACTTTC.

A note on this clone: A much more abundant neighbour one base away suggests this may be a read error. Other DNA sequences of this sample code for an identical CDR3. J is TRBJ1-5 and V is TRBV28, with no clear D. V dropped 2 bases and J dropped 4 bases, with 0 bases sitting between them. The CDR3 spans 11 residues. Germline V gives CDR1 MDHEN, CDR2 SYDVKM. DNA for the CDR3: TGTGCCAGCAGTTTAAATCAGCCCCAGCATTTT. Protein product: CASSLNQPQHF.